The clone carrying this TCR beta chain turned up a few times. The target antigen is unknown. This record comes from a study of beta chain features in type 1 diabetes. Points from the study as a whole: The naive, central memory and Treg TCRB repertoires showed an apparent similarity that was greater among patients than among healthy donors.

Trimming stripped 7 bases from V and 2 bases from J, with 18 bases between. Germline CDR1 and CDR2: LNHDA and SQIVND (reference sequence). The CDR3 is made up of 16 amino acids. Reverse transcribing all isolated RNA meant expressed TCRB transcripts were sequenced. Libraries were prepared by immunoSEQ multiplex PCR; TCRdb keeps only in-frame clonotypes and omits some of them. The profile shows about 620,000 clones, 15% to 17% of them singletons. J is TRBJ2-1 and V is TRBV19, with a tentative D call TRBD2 (6 bases). This sequence originates from a man between 18 and 35 years old in good health. The sample comprised naive CD4+ T cells from blood. The CDR3 DNA follows: TGTGCCAGTACCAACAAGGGACTCGCCACCTACAATGAGCAGTTCTTC. Translating gives CASTNKGLATYNEQFF. Together with reference TRBV19 and TRBJ2-1, the CDR3 gives the full variable domain: DGGITQSPKYLFRKEGQNVTLSCEQNLNHDAMYWYRQDPGQGLRLIYYSQIVNDFQKGDIAEGYSVSREKKESFPLTVTSAQKNPTAFYLCASTNKGLATYNEQFFGPGTRLTVL.